Below are 24 T cell receptor beta chains sequenced from a single sample in a study of blood T cell repertoires in COVID-19. Some clones are missing from TCRdb's copy, which holds only in-frame ones; the method was immunoSEQ multiplex PCR. In the table there are 300,000 to 350,000 clones, around nine tenths of which are singletons. Specimen: PBMCs or T cells enriched from blood (not recorded which). The origin of the receptors is a woman aged 25 to 45 who had been exposed to COVID-19.

This clone was observed a single time. V is TRBV27 and J is TRBJ1-4, with 9 bases lining up with TRBD1. From germline, CDR1 is MNHEY and CDR2 SMNVEV (reference sequence). The length of the CDR3 is 14 residues. J gave up 8 bases and V 2 bases, and 3 bases lay outside the gene matches. The CDR3 is CASSLTGGREKLFF. As DNA, the CDR3 is TGTGCCAGCAGTTTAACAGGGGGCCGGGAAAAACTGTTTTTT.

The chain combines TRBV7-9 with TRBJ1-3, with 7 positions matching TRBD1. After removal of 5 bases from V and 0 bases from J, the junction contained 7 bases not matched to a gene. Germline V lookup: CDR1 SEHNR, CDR2 FQNEAQ (reference sequence). The CDR3 length is 16 residues. The CDR3 loop is CASSPPRGSSGNTIYF. CDR3 DNA: TGTGCCAGCAGCCCCCCCAGGGGGAGCTCTGGAAACACCATATATTTT.

The chain couples TRBV10-3 to TRBJ1-5; D possibly corresponds to TRBD1 (6 bases). CDR1 and CDR2 from the germline V gene are ENHRY and SYGVKD. CDR3 length equals 15 residues. V lost 4 bases and J 3 bases, leaving 13 bases between the germline ends. DNA of the CDR3: TGTGCCATCAGTGCGGGGGGCAGTGACAATCAGCCCCAGCATTTT. This sequence encodes CAISAGGSDNQPQHF.

This clone appeared a single time. V usage is TRBV2 and J usage is TRBJ2-7, with TRBD2 matching over 13 bases. The trim removed 8 bases at V and 1 base at J, leaving 8 bases unmatched. The CDR3 runs to 16 residues. Germline CDR1 SNHLY, CDR2 FYNNEI. CDR3 loop: CASDRGLAGASYEQYF. The CDR3 DNA follows: TGTGCCAGCGACCGTGGACTAGCGGGGGCATCCTACGAGCAGTACTTC.

The chain joins TRBV7-2 to TRBJ2-2, with TRBD1 as a possible D gene (6 bases). This CDR3 spans 15 amino acids. Trimming left V 1 base short and J 7 bases short, with 13 bases between. CDR1 is SGHTA, CDR2 FQGNSA, per germline. CDR3 residues: CASSLEGGRSGELFF. CDR3 DNA: TGTGCCAGCAGCTTAGAAGGGGGACGGAGCGGGGAGCTGTTTTTT. Combining the CDR3 with reference TRBV7-2 and TRBJ2-2 gives the whole variable domain GAGVSQSPSNKVTEKGKDVELRCDPISGHTALYWYRQSLGQGLEFLIYFQGNSAPDKSGLPSDRFSAERTGGSVSTLTIQRTQQEDSAVYLCASSLEGGRSGELFFGEGSRLTVL.

This chain joins TRBV5-1 and TRBJ1-5; D not certain. This CDR3 comprises 17 residues. Trimming pared 6 bases from V and 0 bases from J, leaving 19 bases between. CDR1 is SGHRS, CDR2 YFSETQ, per germline. For the CDR3, the DNA is TGCGCCAGCACCCCGGTAGGAGTAACGCATAGCAATCAGCCCCAGCATTTT. As protein: CASTPVGVTHSNQPQHF.

The genes are TRBV30 and TRBJ2-3, with D unresolved. Deletions cut 3 bases from V and 2 bases from J, with 12 bases between. From germline, CDR1 is GTSNPN and CDR2 SVGIG (reference sequence). The CDR3 has 14 residues. CDR3 sequence reads: CAWSHRQLTDTQYF. The CDR3 DNA reads as TGTGCCTGGAGCCATCGTCAACTCACAGATACGCAGTATTTT.

The chain uses TRBV6-2 or TRBV6-3 and TRBJ1-2; maybe TRBD1 (6 bases). Trimming removed 5 bases from V and 8 bases from J, with 12 bases in between. This CDR3 has 12 residues. CDR1 is MNHEY, CDR2 SVGEGT, per germline. This CDR3 reads CASSLIRGGYTF. CDR3 bases: TGTGCCAGCAGTCTGATCAGGGGCGGCTACACCTTC.

V gene TRBV7-3 combines with J gene TRBJ2-1; 7 bases match TRBD2. Germline V lookup: CDR1 SGHTA, CDR2 FQGTGA. Trimming took 3 bases from V and 4 from J; bases not matched to a gene: 6. The CDR3 is made up of 15 amino acids. In DNA, the CDR3 is TGTGCCAGCAGCTTGGGCGGGGGAGAGTACAATGAGCAGTTCTTC. It is translated as CASSLGGGEYNEQFF.

The V and J genes are TRBV4-3 and TRBJ1-1; weak D call: TRBD1 (5 bases). In germline, CDR1 is LGHNA, CDR2 YSLEER. V shed 3 bases and J shed 0 bases, with 14 bases lying between them. CDR3 length equals 16 residues. CDR3 sequence: CASSHHRQSMNTEAFF. The CDR3 DNA sequence: TGCGCCAGCAGCCATCACAGACAGAGCATGAACACTGAAGCTTTCTTT.

This chain links TRBV2 with TRBJ2-5; tentative D call: TRBD1 (6 bases). Germline lookup yields CDR1 SNHLY and CDR2 FYNNEI. There are 12 residues in the CDR3. Trimming left V 2 bases short and J 5 bases short, with 6 bases between. The CDR3 here is CASSETGETQYF. In DNA form, the CDR3 reads TGTGCCAGCAGTGAAACAGGGGAGACCCAGTACTTC.

V usage is TRBV18 and J usage is TRBJ2-5; TRBD1 matches 8 bases. The length of the CDR3 is 15 residues. Germline V gene data show CDR1 as KGHSH and CDR2 as LQKENI. After removal of 3 bases from V and 5 bases from J, the junction contained 8 bases not matched to a gene. The CDR3 DNA follows: TGTGCCAGCTCACCGGCAGGGGGCAGTGGGGAGACCCAGTACTTC. Protein sequence: CASSPAGGSGETQYF.

This clone was counted once. CDR3 sequence reads: CASKLGQVSSYEQYF. The CDR3, as DNA: TGTGCCAGCAAATTGGGACAGGTTAGCTCCTACGAGCAGTACTTC. The chain uses TRBV27 and TRBJ2-7; TRBD1 aligns across 8 bases. The trim removed 7 bases at V and 0 bases at J, leaving 8 bases unmatched. Germline loops: CDR1 MNHEY, CDR2 SMNVEV (reference sequence). CDR3 length: 15 amino acids.

In the case of this clone: Other DNA sequences of this sample code for an identical CDR3. The chain recombines TRBV5-1 with TRBJ1-2; 8 bases are a match to TRBD1. Germline V gene sequence: CDR1 SGHRS, CDR2 YFSETQ. CDR3 length: 13 amino acids. V lost 0 bases, J lost 7 bases, and 2 bases stayed unmatched. In DNA, the CDR3 is TGCGCCAGCAGCTTGGGGCAGGGGGCTGGCTACACCTTC. Translating it yields CASSLGQGAGYTF. Variable domain in full (rest from reference TRBV5-1 and TRBJ1-2): KAGVTQTPRYLIKTRGQQVTLSCSPISGHRSVSWYQQTPGQGLQFLFEYFSETQRNKGNFPGRFSGRQFSNSRSEMNVSTLELGDSALYLCASSLGQGAGYTFGSGTRLTVV.

This chain links TRBV9 with TRBJ1-2; D unclear. The CDR3 runs to 11 residues. From germline, CDR1 is SGDLS and CDR2 YYNGEE. The ends were cut back, 6 bases at V and 4 bases at J, with 7 bases in the middle. In nucleotides, the CDR3 is TGTGCCAGCACCCGCGGCTATGGCTACACCTTC. This codes for CASTRGYGYTF.

This sequence joins TRBV6-5 and TRBJ2-2, with TRBD1 matching over 8 bases. The ends lost 4 bases at V and 4 bases at J; junction bases unmatched: 2. The CDR3 length is 14 residues. CDR1 is MNHEY and CDR2 is SVGAGI in the germline V gene. Here the CDR3 reads CASSLDRVTGELFF. The CDR3 nucleotides read TGTGCCAGCAGTTTGGACAGGGTCACCGGGGAGCTGTTTTTT.

The chain employs TRBV18 and TRBJ1-2; 9 bases fit TRBD1. Germline CDR1 KGHSH, CDR2 LQKENI. The CDR3 contains 15 residues. V gave up 3 bases and J gave up 8 bases; unmatched junction bases: 10. The CDR3 spells CASSPSGTGTGGYTF. CDR3 bases: TGTGCCAGCTCACCGTCCGGGACAGGGACGGGGGGCTACACCTTC.

The chain links TRBV2 to TRBJ1-5, with 7 bases fitting TRBD1. The CDR3 consists of 13 residues. CDR1 is SNHLY, CDR2 FYNNEI, per germline. V shed 2 bases, J shed 7 bases, and the junction held 2 bases outside the gene matches. The CDR3 region is CASSENRGQPQHF. The CDR3 coding sequence is TGTGCCAGCAGTGAAAACAGGGGACAGCCCCAGCATTTT.

J is TRBJ2-6 and V is TRBV5-1; 9 bases match TRBD1. V trimming: 6 bases; J trimming: 6 bases; junction bases outside the gene matches: 7. This CDR3 contains 15 residues. Germline V gene lookup returns CDR1 SGHRS and CDR2 YFSETQ. CDR3 sequence: CASKGTGNKANVLTF. The CDR3, as DNA: TGCGCCAGCAAAGGGACAGGGAACAAGGCCAACGTCCTGACTTTC.

This chain links TRBV21-1 with TRBJ2-5; TRBD2, the table's D call, lacks a check against the DNA. TRBV21-1 is annotated as a pseudogene. This CDR3 region has 16 residues. The CDR3 loop is CASSKFPRDYQETQYF. The CDR3 DNA sequence: TGTGCCAGCAGCAAATTCCCGAGGGACTACCAAGAGACCCAGTACTTC.

V usage is TRBV9 and J usage is TRBJ2-1, with 7 nucleotides matching TRBD1. The trim removed 4 bases at V and 8 bases at J, leaving 6 bases unmatched. In germline, CDR1 is SGDLS, CDR2 YYNGEE. The CDR3 consists of 13 residues. CDR3 bases: TGTGCCAGCAGCCCAAGGACAGGCCATGAGCAGTTCTTC. It is translated as CASSPRTGHEQFF.

The count of this clone is one. The rearrangement links TRBV3-1 (or the pseudogene TRBV3-2) to TRBJ1-2, with TRBD1 as a possible D gene (6 bases). CDR3 size: 14 residues. Per germline, CDR1 LGHDT and CDR2 YNNKEL (reference sequence). The V end lost 4 bases, the J end lost 7 bases, and 16 bases lay between the germline ends. The CDR3 sequence: CASSLLAGESGYTF. DNA of the CDR3: TGTGCCAGCAGCCTCTTGGCAGGGGAGAGTGGCTACACCTTC.

The CDR3 DNA reads TGTGCCAGCAGCTTGGGAGGGCTAGCGGGGGGTTTGTCGGAGACCCAGTACTTC. This sequence encodes CASSLGGLAGGLSETQYF. The genes are TRBV5-4 and TRBJ2-5, with 11 bases that match TRBD2. V gave up 0 bases and J gave up 5 bases; unmatched junction bases: 12. CDR1 and CDR2 from the germline V gene are SGHNT and YYREEE (reference sequence). CDR3 length: 18 amino acids.

The genes are TRBV19 and TRBJ1-5; TRBD1 aligns across 8 bases. The CDR3 is made up of 15 amino acids. The V gene's germline CDR1 is LNHDA and CDR2 SQIVND (reference sequence). V trimming: 6 bases; J trimming: 0 bases; junction bases outside the gene matches: 4. The chain's CDR3 is CASRTGQGSNQPQHF. The CDR3 region has the DNA TGTGCCAGTAGGACTGGACAGGGTAGCAATCAGCCCCAGCATTTT.